The clone carrying this TCR beta chain was counted only a few times. Its antigen is unidentified. The data belong to a study of response to subunit inactivated influenza vaccine. TCRdb reprocessed the RT-PCR reads with MiXCR, giving one entry per CDR3 protein. The profile shows about half a million distinct CDR3 sequences, 11% of them singletons. Broader study findings: The authors offered the suggestion that each seasonal influenza vaccination recruits few new T cells.

Germline trimming cut 6 bases from V and 7 bases from J; bases unmatched to any gene: 10. CDR1 and CDR2 (germline): SGHTA, FQGNSA. The CDR3 spans 15 residues. The chain combines TRBV7-2 with TRBJ1-4; 8 nucleotides align to TRBD1. This clonotype was sampled from a man aged 45-65 years who received an inactivated influenza vaccine. Sequences were derived from PBMCs from blood, sampled more than 35 days after vaccination. CDR3 region: CASSSDRGRVEKLFF. The CDR3 DNA sequence: TGTGCCAGCAGTTCCGACAGGGGACGGGTTGAAAAACTGTTTTTT.